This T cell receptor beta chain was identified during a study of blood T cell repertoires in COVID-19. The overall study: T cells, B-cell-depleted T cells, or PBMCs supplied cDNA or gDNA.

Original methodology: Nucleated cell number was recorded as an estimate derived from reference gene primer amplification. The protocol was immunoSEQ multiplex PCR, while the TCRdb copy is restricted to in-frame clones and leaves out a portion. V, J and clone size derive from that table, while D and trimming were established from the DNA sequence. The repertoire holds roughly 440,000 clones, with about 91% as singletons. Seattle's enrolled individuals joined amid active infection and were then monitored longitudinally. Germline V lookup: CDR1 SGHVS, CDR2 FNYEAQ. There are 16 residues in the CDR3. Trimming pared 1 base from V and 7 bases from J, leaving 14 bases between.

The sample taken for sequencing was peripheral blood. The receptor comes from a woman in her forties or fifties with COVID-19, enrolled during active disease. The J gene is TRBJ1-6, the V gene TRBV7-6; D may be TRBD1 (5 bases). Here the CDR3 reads CASSLGKRGINSPLHF. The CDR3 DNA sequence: TGTGCCAGCAGCTTAGGTAAAAGGGGAATCAATTCACCCCTCCACTTT.